Listed below are T cell receptor beta chains from one sample, sequenced in a study of blood T cell repertoires in COVID-19. Sequenced by immunoSEQ multiplex PCR; TCRdb stores in-frame clones only, minus some. The sample includes fewer than 200,000 clones, 87% of them seen just once. The sample was peripheral blood. These TCRs come from a woman between 18 and 29 years old who had recovered from COVID-19. Each CDR3 is given with its conserved first and last residue. D genes are given only for firm matches. Expanded clones are given a class, and other clones once, few, many or no size at all.

d_gene,abundance,j_gene,v_gene,CDR3nt,CDR3aa
TRBD1,.,TRBJ2-7,TRBV9,TGTGCCAGCAGCGTAGGAGGGGGCGCGGACGAGCAGTACTTC,CASSVGGGADEQYF
TRBD2,.,TRBJ2-3,TRBV4-3,TGCGCCAGCATCGCAGAACGGCAGGCGGGGGGCACAGATACGCAGTATTTT,CASIAERQAGGTDTQYF
TRBD1,.,TRBJ2-6,TRBV2,TGTGCCAGCAGTGAGGGACAGTCTGGGGCCAACGTCCTGACTTTC,CASSEGQSGANVLTF
.,.,TRBJ2-7,TRBV27,TGTGCCAGCAGTTTAAGTGGGCACAATCCCTACGAGCAGTACTTC,CASSLSGHNPYEQYF
TRBD2,.,TRBJ2-7,TRBV28,TGTGCCAGCAGTTCCGGGGGGGCTAAATACGAGCAGTACTTC,CASSSGGAKYEQYF
.,.,TRBJ2-2,TRBV7-9,TGTGCCAGCAGCTTAGGGTCCCCGGGCGGGGAGCTGTTTTTT,CASSLGSPGGELFF
.,.,TRBJ1-4,TRBV21-1,TGTGCCAGAACAGGGGACAACAAAACTAATGAAAAACTGTTTTTT,CARTGDNKTNEKLFF
.,.,TRBJ1-2,TRBV3-1/TRBV3-2,TGTGCCAGCAGCCCCCATAACTATGGCTACACCTTC,CASSPHNYGYTF
.,few,TRBJ1-2,TRBV21-1,TGTGCCAGCACCAAGCACCCGGGACAGGGGTGCTATGGCTACACCTTC,CASTKHPGQGCYGYTF
.,.,TRBJ2-3,TRBV7-3,TGTGCCAGCAGCTTAAGGGGCAGCACAGATACGCAGTATTTT,CASSLRGSTDTQYF
TRBD2,.,TRBJ2-3,TRBV5-4,TGTGCCAGCAGCTTTAGCGGGGCCCCAGATACGCAGTATTTT,CASSFSGAPDTQYF
.,.,TRBJ2-2,TRBV14,TGTGCCAGCAGCCCGTTCCTAAGGACTTCGAACACCGGGGAGCTGTTTTTT,CASSPFLRTSNTGELFF
TRBD1,.,TRBJ2-7,TRBV24-1,TGTGCCACCAGTGATCCGCGACAGGGGTACGAGCAGTACTTC,CATSDPRQGYEQYF
.,.,TRBJ1-6,TRBV10-3,TGTGCCATCAGTGAGTCTCAGATCTATAATTCACCCCTCCACTTT,CAISESQIYNSPLHF
TRBD1,.,TRBJ1-2,TRBV4-3,TGCGCCAGCAGCCAAGATATGGGGACAGGGGCCTCTGGCTACACCTTC,CASSQDMGTGASGYTF
TRBD1,once,TRBJ2-1,TRBV7-6,TGTGCCAGCAGCTTAGTCTCAGGGGGATCCGAGCAGTTCTTC,CASSLVSGGSEQFF
.,.,TRBJ1-4,TRBV5-1,TGCGCCAGCAGCTTAAGATCGCGACAGGCAACTAATGAAAAACTGTTTTTT,CASSLRSRQATNEKLFF
TRBD1,.,TRBJ1-1,TRBV7-8,TGTGCCAGCAGCCAAGACAGGGTAGGGACTGAAGCTTTCTTT,CASSQDRVGTEAFF
.,.,TRBJ2-2,TRBV10-3,TGTGCCATCAGTGCGCCAGGGTCGCGGGAGCTGTTTTTT,CAISAPGSRELFF
TRBD1,.,TRBJ2-3,TRBV30,TGTGCCTGGAGTCGGACAGGCCGCACAGATACGCAGTATTTT,CAWSRTGRTDTQYF
TRBD1,.,TRBJ1-6,TRBV5-6,TGTGCCAGCAGCCTGCGATGGACAGGCCTAGCCTATAATTCACCCCTCCACTTT,CASSLRWTGLAYNSPLHF
.,.,TRBJ2-1,TRBV21-1,TGTGCCAGCAGCAAAGAAGGTCTAGCGGGAGGGAGCTCCTACAATGAGCAGTTCTTC,CASSKEGLAGGSSYNEQFF